These 17 T cell receptor beta chains originate from one sample sequenced in a study of blood T cell repertoires in COVID-19. Measured with immunoSEQ multiplex PCR; TCRdb has only the in-frame clones, and not every one. The sample has over 55,000 clones, roughly four fifths seen once. The sample was peripheral blood. Every receptor here comes from a man aged 50-60 years with COVID-19, enrolled during active disease.

This rearrangement joins TRBV7-9 to TRBJ2-1; TRBD1 might be the D (6 bases). Germline V gene data show CDR1 as SEHNR and CDR2 as FQNEAQ (reference sequence). CDR3 length: 15 residues. Trimming removed 1 base from V and 8 bases from J, with 15 bases in between. The CDR3 coding sequence is TGTGCCAGCAGCTTAGATCGCGCAGGGGCGGATGAGCAGTTCTTC. This translates into CASSLDRAGADEQFF.

This clone was detected a few times. The rearrangement links TRBV9 to TRBJ1-1; D is possibly TRBD1 (5 bases). The ends were cut back, 0 bases at V and 10 bases at J, with 19 bases in the middle. The CDR3 runs to 15 residues. Germline-derived CDR1 and CDR2 are SGDLS and YYNGEE. In nucleotides, the CDR3 is TGTGCCAGCAGCGTAGATAAGTCAGGGCGCCCTTTAGCTTTCTTT. Encoded protein: CASSVDKSGRPLAFF.

The CDR3 bases are TGTGCCAGCAGCGCACAGGGGGTTATAGGGGAGACCCAGTACTTC. Translating it yields CASSAQGVIGETQYF. The V call is TRBV9, the J call TRBJ2-5; 8 bases are shared with TRBD1. Trimming took 3 bases from V and 5 from J; bases not matched to a gene: 9. This CDR3 is 15 amino acids long. CDR1 is SGDLS, CDR2 YYNGEE, per germline.

V gene TRBV29-1 combines with J gene TRBJ1-2; D ambiguous. Germline V gene data show CDR1 as SQVTM and CDR2 as ANQGSEA. The CDR3 consists of 14 residues. V was trimmed by 6 bases and J by 5 bases, leaving 19 bases between them. This chain's CDR3 is CSVLGDLAGYGYTF. Written as DNA, the CDR3 is TGCAGCGTCCTAGGCGATCTGGCGGGGTATGGCTACACCTTC.

The chain recombines TRBV4-1 with TRBJ2-1; 12 bases agree with TRBD2. This CDR3 is built from 18 residues. Germline V CDR1 and CDR2: MGHRA, YSYEKL. V shed 1 base, J shed 7 bases, and the junction held 11 bases outside the gene matches. CDR3 nucleotide sequence: TGCGCCAGCAGCCAAGGGACACGGGCTAGCGGGAGGGGAAATGAGCAGTTCTTC. This codes for CASSQGTRASGRGNEQFF.

The V gene is TRBV3-1 (or the pseudogene TRBV3-2), the J gene TRBJ1-3, with TRBD1 matching over 8 bases. Trimming removed 4 bases from V and 3 bases from J; junction bases left unmatched: 8. Germline lookup yields CDR1 LGHDT and CDR2 YNNKEL (reference sequence). The CDR3 runs to 16 residues. The CDR3 DNA follows: TGTGCCAGCAGCCGCAGCCAGGGGGCCAGTGGAAACACCATATATTTT. It codes for CASSRSQGASGNTIYF.

The chain carries TRBV6-5 and TRBJ2-7, with 7 bases identical to TRBD2. With 7 bases clipped from V and 7 bases from J, the junction kept 10 bases outside the gene matches. Germline CDR1 reads MNHEY; CDR2 reads SVGAGI. CDR3 length: 13 amino acids. CDR3 bases: TGTGCCAGCACCAGACTCGAAGCGGGGGAGCAGTACTTC. Translated, it gives CASTRLEAGEQYF.

The CDR3 region has the DNA TGTGCCAGCAGCCTCAACGGACAGGGTGGCCAGCCCCAGCATTTT. Its translation: CASSLNGQGGQPQHF. The rearrangement joins TRBV7-3 to TRBJ1-5; 8 bases are shared with TRBD1. CDR1 and CDR2 from the germline V gene are SGHTA and FQGTGA. The CDR3 covers 15 residues. Trimming cost V 5 bases and J 7 bases; bases outside gene matches: 10.

The J gene is TRBJ2-2, the V gene TRBV5-8; 8 nucleotides line up with TRBD1. After removal of 5 bases from V and 2 bases from J, the junction contained 5 bases not matched to a gene. CDR3 length: 15 residues. The germline V gene encodes CDR1 SGHTS and CDR2 YDEGEE. This CDR3 reads CASSRTGFNTGELFF. Here the CDR3 DNA reads TGTGCCAGCAGTCGGACAGGGTTTAACACCGGGGAGCTGTTTTTT.

This chain uses TRBV5-6 with TRBJ2-6; no definite D call. CDR1 and CDR2 (germline): SGHDT, YYEEEE. Trimming pared 0 bases from V and 1 base from J, leaving 5 bases between. The CDR3 spans 15 residues. CDR3 in amino acids: CASSLGSSGANVLTF. DNA of the CDR3: TGTGCCAGCAGCTTGGGCAGTTCTGGGGCCAACGTCCTGACTTTC.

J is TRBJ2-5 and V is TRBV28; D is unresolved. V was trimmed by 2 bases and J by 5 bases, leaving 9 bases between them. The CDR3 runs 13 residues. Germline loops: CDR1 MDHEN, CDR2 SYDVKM. The DNA for the CDR3 is TGTGCCAGCAGTTTAAACAGTCCGGAGACCCAGTACTTC. The encoded protein is CASSLNSPETQYF.

V and J are TRBV13 and TRBJ2-7; a possible D gene is TRBD1 (6 bases). Trimming stripped 0 bases from V and 6 bases from J, with 15 bases between. The CDR3 has 15 amino acids. In germline, CDR1 is PRHDT, CDR2 FYEKMQ (reference sequence). The CDR3 coding sequence is TGTGCCAGCAGCTTAGGCGGTGACAGGCACTCCGAGCAGTACTTC. Protein: CASSLGGDRHSEQYF.

The gene calls are TRBV9 and TRBJ2-7; 9 bases map to TRBD1. The CDR3 runs 16 residues. The V and J ends lost 3 bases and 4 bases, in that order; junction bases with no gene match: 11. Looked up from germline, CDR1 is SGDLS and CDR2 is YYNGEE. CDR3 protein: CASSARDRVTGYEQYF. The CDR3 DNA reads as TGTGCCAGCAGCGCCCGGGACAGGGTTACGGGGTACGAGCAGTACTTC.

The rearrangement joins TRBV11-3 to TRBJ2-7, with D uncertain. CDR3 length: 12 amino acids. The germline CDR1 and CDR2 sequences are SGHNT and YENEEA. V was pared by 0 bases and J by 4 bases, with 4 bases between. The CDR3 bases are TGTGCCAGCAGCTTAGACGGGTACGAGCAGTACTTC. Protein sequence: CASSLDGYEQYF.

The CDR3: CASSQASRADTQYF. The CDR3 bases are TGCGCCAGCAGTCAGGCCTCGCGGGCAGATACGCAGTATTTT. The genes are TRBV5-1 and TRBJ2-3; maybe TRBD2 (5 bases). The CDR3 runs 14 residues. With 5 bases removed from V and 4 bases from J, the gap between germline ends came to 14 bases. Germline V gives CDR1 SGHRS, CDR2 YFSETQ.

A few counts support this clone. The chain is built from TRBV5-5 and TRBJ1-6; 7 bases are shared with TRBD1. With V trimmed by 7 bases and J by 7 bases, 5 bases remained unmatched. The CDR3 contains 13 residues. Germline lookup yields CDR1 SGHKS and CDR2 YYEKEE (reference sequence). As DNA, the CDR3 is TGTGCCAGCGCAGGGACAGCCAATTCACCCCTCCACTTT. Protein: CASAGTANSPLHF.

The chain uses TRBV6-5 and TRBJ2-7, with D maybe TRBD2 (6 bases). The CDR3 length is 13 residues. Looked up from germline, CDR1 is MNHEY and CDR2 is SVGAGI. The V end was cut by 5 bases, the J end by 6 bases, with 14 bases between. The chain's CDR3 is CASSLGPGGEQYF. CDR3 DNA: TGTGCCAGCAGTCTTGGTCCCGGGGGCGAGCAGTACTTC.